This T cell receptor (beta chain) was observed in a study of T-cell memory formation after mild COVID-19. Study findings and constraints: Of the contracting clones, CD4+ ones lay mainly in CM and EM, and CD8+ ones in EMRA. Cross-reactive memory seemingly joined, as some responding clones were found in pre-infection memory. From day 15 to 85, contracting clones were balanced between CD4 and CD8, whereas later expanders leaned toward CD4+. Second-wave clones with a day 37 peak had unconfirmed SARS-CoV-2 specificity.

J gave up 4 bases and V 4 bases, and 1 base lay outside the gene matches. The CDR3 contains 15 residues. Germline V gene data show CDR1 as MGHRA and CDR2 as YSYEKL. TCRdb ran MiXCR on the 5' RACE reads and lists one entry per CDR3 protein. The sample has over 250,000 distinct CDR3 sequences, approximately 15% seen once. Comment on this clonotype: The target antigen is unknown.

This receptor was identified in a man aged 18 to 30 who had mild COVID-19 (a few samples of this study predate the infection). Cell type and time point are not known. The V gene is TRBV4-1, the J gene TRBJ2-5; 15 bases are shared with TRBD2. The sequenced sample was PBMCs or a T cell subset sorted from them (not recorded which). CDR3 loop: CASSPGLAGGETQYF. For the CDR3, the DNA is TGCGCCAGCAGCCCGGGACTAGCGGGGGGAGAGACCCAGTACTTC.